The sequence of this TCR beta chain was determined in a study of beta chain features in type 1 diabetes. General observations from the study: TCRB CDR3 length was moderately but significantly reduced in all four CD4+ subsets of Type 1 diabetes patients.

The CDR3 contains 15 residues. The germline CDR1 and CDR2 sequences are MDHEN and SYDVKM. Trimming at V came to 6 bases and at J to 4 bases, leaving 9 bases not matched to a gene. About this clone: What it binds is not known.

cDNA synthesis used the whole RNA isolate, giving expressed TCRB sequences. Produced via immunoSEQ multiplex PCR; TCRdb's table is partial and in-frame only. In the table there are about 140,000 clones, 6.9% of which are singletons. The sample comprised central memory CD4+ T cells from blood. This TCR derives from a woman aged 25-40 years in good health. J is TRBJ2-1 and V is TRBV28, with 7 bases that match TRBD2. The CDR3 DNA reads as TGTGCCAGCAGCAATCTAGCGGATAATTACAATGAGCAGTTCTTC. Its protein product is CASSNLADNYNEQFF.